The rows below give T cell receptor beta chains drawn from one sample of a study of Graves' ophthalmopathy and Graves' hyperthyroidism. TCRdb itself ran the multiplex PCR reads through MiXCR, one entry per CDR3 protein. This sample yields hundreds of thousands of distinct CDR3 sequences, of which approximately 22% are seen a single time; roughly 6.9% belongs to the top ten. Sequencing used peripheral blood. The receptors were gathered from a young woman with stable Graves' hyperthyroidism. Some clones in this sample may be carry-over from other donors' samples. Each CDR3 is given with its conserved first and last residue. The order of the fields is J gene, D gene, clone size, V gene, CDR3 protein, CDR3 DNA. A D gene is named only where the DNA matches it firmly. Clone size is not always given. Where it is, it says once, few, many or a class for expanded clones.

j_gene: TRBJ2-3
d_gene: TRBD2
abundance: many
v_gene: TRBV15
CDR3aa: CATSRGGGSTTQYF
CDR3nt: TGTGCCACCAGCAGAGGTGGCGGGAGTACTACGCAGTATTTT

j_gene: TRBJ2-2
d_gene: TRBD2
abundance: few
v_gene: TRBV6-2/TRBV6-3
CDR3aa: CASSYRRLAGGSTGELFF
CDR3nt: TGTGCCAGCAGTTATCGCCGACTAGCGGGGGGAAGCACCGGGGAGCTGTTTTTT

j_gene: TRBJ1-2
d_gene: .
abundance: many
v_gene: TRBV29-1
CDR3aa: CSVGPAGVYGYTF
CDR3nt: TGCAGCGTTGGTCCCGCGGGGGTCTATGGCTACACCTTC

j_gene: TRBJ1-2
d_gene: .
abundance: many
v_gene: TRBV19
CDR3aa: CASSTAGRSNYGYTF
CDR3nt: TGTGCCAGTAGTACCGCGGGGAGGTCTAACTATGGCTACACCTTC

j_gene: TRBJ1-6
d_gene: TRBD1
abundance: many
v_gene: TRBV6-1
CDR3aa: CASTYDRETYNSPLHF
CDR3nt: TGTGCCAGCACCTATGACAGGGAGACCTATAATTCACCCCTCCACTTT

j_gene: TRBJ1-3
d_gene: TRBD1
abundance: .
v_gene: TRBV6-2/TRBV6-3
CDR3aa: CASSYSSRITGGPFSGNTIYF
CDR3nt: TGTGCCAGCAGTTACTCATCTAGAATCACAGGGGGCCCCTTCTCTGGAAACACCATATATTTT

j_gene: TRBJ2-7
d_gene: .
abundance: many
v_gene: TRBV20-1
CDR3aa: CSARDRRRNTYEQYF
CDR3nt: TGCAGTGCTAGAGATCGTCGCAGGAACACCTACGAGCAGTACTTC

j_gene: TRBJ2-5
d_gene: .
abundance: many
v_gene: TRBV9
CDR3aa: CASSPHGGFTGETQYF
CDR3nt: TGTGCCAGCAGCCCACACGGGGGTTTTACGGGGGAGACCCAGTACTTC

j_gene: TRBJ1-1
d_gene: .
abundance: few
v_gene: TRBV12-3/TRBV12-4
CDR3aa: CASSFKHMDTEAFF
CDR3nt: TGTGCCAGCAGTTTTAAGCACATGGACACTGAAGCTTTCTTT

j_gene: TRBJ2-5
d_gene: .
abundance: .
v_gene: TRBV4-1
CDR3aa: CASSQRALEETQYF
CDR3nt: TGCGCCAGCAGCCAGAGAGCCTTAGAAGAGACCCAGTACTTC

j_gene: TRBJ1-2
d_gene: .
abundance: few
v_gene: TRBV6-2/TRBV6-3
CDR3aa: CASEDPGQRYGYTF
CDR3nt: TGTGCCAGCGAGGACCCTGGACAGCGCTATGGCTACACCTTC

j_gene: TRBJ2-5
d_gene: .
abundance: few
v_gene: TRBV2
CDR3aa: CASRWAPGETQYF
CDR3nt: TGTGCCAGCAGATGGGCCCCCGGGGAGACCCAGTACTTC

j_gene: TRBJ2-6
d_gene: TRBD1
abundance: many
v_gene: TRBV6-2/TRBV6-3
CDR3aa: CASSDRVAGANVLTF
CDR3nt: TGTGCCAGCAGTGACAGGGTCGCTGGGGCCAACGTCCTGACTTTC

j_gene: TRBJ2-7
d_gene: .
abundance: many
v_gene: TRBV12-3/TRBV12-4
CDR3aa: CASSSPDRAYEQYF
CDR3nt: TGTGCCAGCAGTTCGCCAGATCGTGCCTACGAGCAGTACTTC

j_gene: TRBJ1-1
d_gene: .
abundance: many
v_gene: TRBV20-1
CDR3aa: CSALSGFMNTEAFF
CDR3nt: TGCAGTGCCCTTTCAGGGTTTATGAACACTGAAGCTTTCTTT

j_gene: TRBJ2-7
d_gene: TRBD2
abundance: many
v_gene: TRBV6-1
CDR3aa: CASRKRGDSYEQYF
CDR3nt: TGTGCCAGCCGCAAGCGGGGGGACTCCTACGAGCAGTACTTC

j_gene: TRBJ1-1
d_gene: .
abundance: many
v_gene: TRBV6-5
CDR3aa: CASSSPRGLAEAFF
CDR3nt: TGTGCCAGCAGTTCGCCTAGGGGGTTGGCTGAAGCTTTCTTT

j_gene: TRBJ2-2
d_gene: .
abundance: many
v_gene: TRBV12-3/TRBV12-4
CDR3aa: CASSLREANTGELFF
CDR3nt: TGTGCCAGCAGTTTAAGAGAAGCGAACACCGGGGAGCTGTTTTTT

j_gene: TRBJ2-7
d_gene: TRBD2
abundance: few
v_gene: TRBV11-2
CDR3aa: CASRRPGLAPYEQYF
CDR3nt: TGTGCCAGCAGGCGGCCGGGACTAGCCCCCTACGAGCAGTACTTC

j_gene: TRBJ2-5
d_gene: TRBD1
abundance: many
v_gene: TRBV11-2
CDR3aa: CASSSLGTGSQETQYF
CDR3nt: TGTGCCAGCAGCTCACTAGGGACAGGCAGCCAAGAGACCCAGTACTTC

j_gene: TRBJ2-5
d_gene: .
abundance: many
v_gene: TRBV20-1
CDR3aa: CSALPLGETQYF
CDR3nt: TGCAGTGCTCTGCCACTTGGGGAGACCCAGTACTTC

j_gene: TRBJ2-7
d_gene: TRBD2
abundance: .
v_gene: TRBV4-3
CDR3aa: CASSQSTSGRSYEQYF
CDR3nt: TGCGCCAGCAGCCAATCAACTAGCGGGAGATCCTACGAGCAGTACTTC

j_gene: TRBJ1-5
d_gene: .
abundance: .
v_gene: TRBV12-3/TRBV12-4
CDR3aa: CASSSWPVFDQPQHF
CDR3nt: TGTGCCAGCTCTTCTTGGCCGGTATTCGATCAGCCTCAGCATTTT

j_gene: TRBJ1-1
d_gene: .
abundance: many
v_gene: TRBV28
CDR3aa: CASSAVGGRGTEAFF
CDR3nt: TGTGCCAGCAGTGCGGTAGGGGGACGCGGCACTGAAGCTTTCTTT

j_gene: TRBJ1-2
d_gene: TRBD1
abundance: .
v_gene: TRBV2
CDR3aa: CASSEDRGFFGYTF
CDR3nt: TGTGCCAGCAGCGAGGACAGGGGGTTCTTTGGCTACACCTTC